The 14 T cell receptor beta chains in this list originate from one sample, sequenced in a study of blood T cells in healthy people across ages. A second PCR of roughly 7 to 11 cycles used a sample-barcoded 5' primer and a J-beta primer mix. Using its own MiXCR run on the 5' RACE reads, TCRdb lists one record per CDR3 protein. The table lists about 1.6 million distinct CDR3 sequences, roughly 30% of them singletons, with around 11% in the top ten. Sequencing was performed on blood. All receptors come from a woman aged 30 to 39 in good health.

This clonotype occurred many times. The V and J genes are TRBV10-3 and TRBJ2-3, with D tentatively TRBD2 (6 bases). V lost 4 bases to trimming and J lost 0 bases, with 11 bases between them. Looked up from germline, CDR1 is ENHRY and CDR2 is SYGVKD. The CDR3 extends over 15 amino acids. In nucleotides, the CDR3 is TGTGCCATCAGTGTAGGCGGGGCAAGCACAGATACGCAGTATTTT. This translates into CAISVGGASTDTQYF.

V and J are TRBV9 and TRBJ2-5, with 7 bases lining up with TRBD1. The V segment lost 3 bases and the J segment 2 bases; nucleotides outside the gene matches: 4. Germline V gene sequence: CDR1 SGDLS, CDR2 YYNGEE. This CDR3 region has 14 residues. DNA for the CDR3: TGTGCCAGCAGCGGGGGGACAGTTCAAGAGACCCAGTACTTC. It encodes CASSGGTVQETQYF.

This clonotype was counted ten times or more. The chain combines TRBV9 with TRBJ2-5; 8 bases map to TRBD2. J was trimmed by 2 bases and V by 3 bases; bases with no gene match: 9. Per germline, CDR1 SGDLS and CDR2 YYNGEE. The CDR3 has 16 residues. The CDR3 DNA is TGTGCCAGCAGCGATGACGGGGGGGCCGGACAAGAGACCCAGTACTTC. Residues: CASSDDGGAGQETQYF.

The rearrangement joins TRBV20-1 to TRBJ2-3, with D uncertain. This CDR3 comprises 13 residues. Trimming pared 3 bases from V and 4 bases from J, leaving 11 bases between. Per germline, CDR1 DFQATT and CDR2 SNEGSKA (reference sequence). Here the CDR3 DNA reads TGCAGTGCTAGGGCCCAAGGCCCAGATACGCAGTATTTT. It encodes CSARAQGPDTQYF.

Concerning this clonotype itself: Compared with germline, one end of the junction differs, possibly owing to a read error. This chain joins TRBV7-2 and TRBJ2-7, with 13 bases aligning to TRBD2. The CDR3 runs to 17 residues. Looked up from germline, CDR1 is SGHTA and CDR2 is FQGNSA. The CDR3 nucleotides are TGTGCCTGCAGCTCTGGACTAGCGGGGGACTTCTCCTACGAGCAGTACTTC. It yields the protein CACSSGLAGDFSYEQYF.

CDR3 in DNA: TGCGCCAGCAGTGAATTACTAGCCGGAGGAGGGAATGAGCAGTTCTTC. Encoded protein: CASSELLAGGGNEQFF. The chain employs TRBV10-1 and TRBJ2-1, with a tentative D call TRBD2 (6 bases). Trimming stripped 3 bases from V and 7 bases from J, with 19 bases between. Germline values: CDR1 WNHNN, CDR2 SYGVQD (reference sequence). CDR3 length: 16 residues.

DNA of the CDR3: TGTGCCAGCAGTCCCCCCGGGACAGGGGGAGCCGGGGAGCTGTTTTTT. This gives the protein CASSPPGTGGAGELFF. The chain couples TRBV6-6 to TRBJ2-2; 11 nucleotides agree with TRBD1. The CDR3 contains 16 residues. Trimming cost V 5 bases and J 6 bases; bases outside gene matches: 8. Germline values: CDR1 MNHNY, CDR2 SVGAGI (reference sequence).

J is TRBJ1-2 and V is TRBV7-9; no clear D gene. Germline V gives CDR1 SEHNR, CDR2 FQNEAQ (reference sequence). Trimming cost V 0 bases and J 0 bases, with 8 bases left between them. CDR3 size: 15 residues. The CDR3 spells CASSLAVAANYGYTF. In nucleotides, the CDR3 is TGTGCCAGCAGCTTAGCGGTAGCCGCTAACTATGGCTACACCTTC.

This clonotype showed up just a few times. The chain recombines TRBV6-5 with TRBJ2-3; the D gene is possibly TRBD2 (6 bases). Germline CDR1 reads MNHEY; CDR2 reads SVGAGI. Trimming shortened V by 5 bases and J by 1 base, and 13 bases separated the two germline ends. CDR3 size: 15 residues. The CDR3 nucleotides read TGTGCCAGCAGTCCTGCACTAGCTGGCACAGATACGCAGTATTTT. Its protein product is CASSPALAGTDTQYF.

Regarding this clonotype: A read error may be the cause here, since a much bigger clone is one base away. No conserved phenylalanine or tryptophan is present at the end of the CDR3, so a read error is the likely explanation. V is TRBV6-2 or TRBV6-3 and J is TRBJ2-3; no clear D. Germline loops: CDR1 MNHEY, CDR2 SVGEGT. This CDR3 comprises 11 residues. Trimming removed 9 bases from V and 6 bases from J, with 10 bases in between. CDR3 sequence reads: CASGVTDTQYC. CDR3 sequence (DNA): TGTGCCAGTGGCGTTACGGATACGCAGTATTGT.

This clonotype was counted at least ten times. The V gene is TRBV29-1, the J gene TRBJ2-1; D unresolved. Per the germline V gene, CDR1 is SQVTM and CDR2 is ANQGSEA. V lost 4 bases to trimming and J lost 4 bases, with 8 bases between them. The CDR3 loop spans 12 amino acids. The CDR3 region has the DNA TGCAGCGTTGTTCCGGATTACAATGAGCAGTTCTTC. It encodes CSVVPDYNEQFF.

This clonotype was detected a few times. The chain joins TRBV3-1 to TRBJ2-4; TRBD2 matches 8 bases. The DNA end is more similar to TRBJ2-7, so the J call may be wrong. Per germline, CDR1 LGHDT and CDR2 YNNKEL (reference sequence). The CDR3 has 13 amino acids. CDR3 bases: TGTGCCAGCAGCTATTCGGGAGGGCCCGAGCAGTACTTC. Its protein product is CASSYSGGPEQYF.

This clonotype was counted at least ten times. V usage is TRBV7-2 and J usage is TRBJ2-7; D is possibly TRBD2 (5 bases). The ends were cut back, 6 bases at V and 3 bases at J, with 12 bases in the middle. The CDR3 runs to 13 residues. Germline CDR1 reads SGHTA; CDR2 reads FQGNSA. CDR3 amino acids: CASSSNRGYEQYF. CDR3 in DNA: TGTGCCAGCAGTTCCAACCGGGGCTACGAGCAGTACTTC.

Worth noting for this clonotype: At one of its ends the junction is not consistent with the germline gene, which may arise from a read error. The chain combines TRBV4-2 with TRBJ2-3; possibly TRBD2 for D (7 bases). This CDR3 is built from 16 residues. Germline CDR1 and CDR2: LGHNA and YNFKEQ. CDR3 DNA sequence: TGTGCCGGCAGCCAAGATGGGGGGGGCCCCACAGATACGCAGTATTTT. This encodes CAGSQDGGGPTDTQYF.